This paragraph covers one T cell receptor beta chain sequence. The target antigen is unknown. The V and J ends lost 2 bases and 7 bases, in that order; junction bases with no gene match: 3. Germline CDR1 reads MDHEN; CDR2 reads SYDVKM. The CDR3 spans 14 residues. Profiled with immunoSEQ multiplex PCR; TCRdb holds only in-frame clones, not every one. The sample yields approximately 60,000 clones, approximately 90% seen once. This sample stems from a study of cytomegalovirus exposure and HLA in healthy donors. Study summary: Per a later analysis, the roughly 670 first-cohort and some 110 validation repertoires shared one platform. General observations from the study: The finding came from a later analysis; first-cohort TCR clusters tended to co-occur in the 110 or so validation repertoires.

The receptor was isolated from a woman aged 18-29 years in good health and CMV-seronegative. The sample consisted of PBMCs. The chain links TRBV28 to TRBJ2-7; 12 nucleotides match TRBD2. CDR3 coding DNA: TGTGCCAGCAGTTTAGCTAGCGGGGGGGGTGAGCAGTACTTC. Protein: CASSLASGGGEQYF.